A single sample is the source of the 3 T cell receptor beta chains below, sequenced in a study of T cells after yellow fever vaccination. Using its own MiXCR run on the 5' RACE reads, TCRdb lists one record per CDR3 protein. This table has around 230,000 distinct CDR3 sequences, approximately 6.3% appearing once. Sample: CD4+ T cells sorted from PBMCs, taken on the day of the yellow fever booster vaccination. The receptors here all came from a man aged 25-40 years who received the YFV17D yellow fever vaccine.

This clonotype has a count of ten or more. This chain uses TRBV12-3 or TRBV12-4 with TRBJ2-1, with D uncertain. The ends were cut back, 5 bases at V and 5 bases at J, with 10 bases in the middle. The CDR3 spans 13 residues. CDR3 DNA: TGTGCCAGCAGTCCTTTCCGGAACAATGAGCAGTTCTTC. Translated, it gives CASSPFRNNEQFF.

This clonotype occurred many times. V and J are TRBV7-2 and TRBJ2-7; D might be TRBD1 or TRBD2, each matching 5 bases. Germline CDR1 reads SGHTA; CDR2 reads FQGNSA. The CDR3 is 13 amino acids. V was shortened by 7 bases and J by 3 bases, with 13 bases between the two germline ends. The DNA of the CDR3 is TGTGCCAGCAACCGGTATGGGGGCTACGAGCAGTACTTC. The encoded protein is CASNRYGGYEQYF.

This clonotype was seen only a few times. The chain recombines TRBV10-1 with TRBJ1-5; 8 nucleotides line up with TRBD1. The ends lost 6 bases at V and 4 bases at J; junction bases unmatched: 8. This CDR3 has 15 residues. The germline gives CDR1 WNHNN, CDR2 SYGVQD (reference sequence). Here the CDR3 DNA reads TGCGCCAGCAGCGACGGACAGGGAGGTAATCAGCCCCAGCATTTT. Protein product: CASSDGQGGNQPQHF.